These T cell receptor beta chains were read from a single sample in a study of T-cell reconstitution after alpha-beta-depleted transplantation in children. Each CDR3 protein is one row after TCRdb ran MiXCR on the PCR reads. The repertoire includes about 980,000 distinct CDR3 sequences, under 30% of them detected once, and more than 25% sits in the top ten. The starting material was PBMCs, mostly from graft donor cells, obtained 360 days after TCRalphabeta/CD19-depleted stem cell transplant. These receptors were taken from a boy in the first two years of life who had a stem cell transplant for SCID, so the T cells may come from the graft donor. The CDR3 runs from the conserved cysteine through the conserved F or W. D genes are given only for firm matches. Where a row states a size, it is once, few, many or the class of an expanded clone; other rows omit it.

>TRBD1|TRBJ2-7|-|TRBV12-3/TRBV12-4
CASSLLTGQEYEQYF
TGTGCCAGCAGTTTATTGACGGGACAGGAGTACGAGCAGTACTTC
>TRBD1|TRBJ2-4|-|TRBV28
CASSFPSPDRGLTKNIQYF
TGTGCCAGCAGTTTCCCATCACCAGACAGGGGGCTAACCAAAAACATTCAGTACTTC
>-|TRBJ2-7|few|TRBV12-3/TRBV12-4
CASTLGRVNEQYF
TGTGCCAGCACCCTGGGACGGGTGAACGAGCAGTACTTC
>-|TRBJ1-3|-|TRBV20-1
CSAWGRFSGNTIYF
TGCAGTGCTTGGGGCCGCTTCTCTGGAAACACCATATATTTT
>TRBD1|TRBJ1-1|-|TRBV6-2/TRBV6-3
CASSYRWTGNTEAFF
TGTGCCAGCAGCTATAGATGGACAGGGAACACTGAAGCTTTCTTT
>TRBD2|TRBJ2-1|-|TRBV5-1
CASSLDGGTSGTEQFF
TGCGCCAGCAGCTTGGACGGGGGGACTAGCGGGACTGAGCAGTTCTTC
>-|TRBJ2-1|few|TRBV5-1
CASSLERFRNEQFF
TGCGCCAGCAGCTTGGAGCGGTTCAGGAATGAGCAGTTCTTC
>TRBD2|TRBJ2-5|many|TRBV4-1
CASSQVIAGVRETQYF
TGCGCCAGCAGCCAAGTAATAGCGGGGGTGAGAGAGACCCAGTACTTC
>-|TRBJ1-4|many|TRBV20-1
CSASRVATNEKLFF
TGCAGTGCTAGTAGGGTTGCAACTAATGAAAAACTGTTTTTT
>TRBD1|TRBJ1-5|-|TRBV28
CASTFTLGTAKILGDQPQHF
TGTGCCAGCACTTTCACTCTCGGGACAGCAAAAATACTGGGGGATCAGCCCCAGCATTTT
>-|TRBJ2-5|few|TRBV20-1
CSARDNLAREETQYF
TGCAGTGCTAGAGATAACCTAGCCCGCGAGGAGACCCAGTACTTC
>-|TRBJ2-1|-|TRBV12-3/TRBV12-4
CASSLGMRSEQFF
TGTGCCAGCAGTTTGGGAATGCGGAGTGAGCAGTTCTTC
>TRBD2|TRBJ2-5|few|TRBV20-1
CSARDPLAGRGVETQYF
TGCAGTGCTAGAGATCCTTTAGCGGGGAGGGGTGTAGAGACCCAGTACTTC
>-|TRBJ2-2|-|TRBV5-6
CASSLVVSDGELFF
TGTGCCAGCAGCTTAGTGGTGAGCGACGGGGAGCTGTTTTTT